The 18 T cell receptor beta chains below were found in one sample sequenced in a study of human T cells and chemical hapten exposure. TCRdb re-derived calls from the RACE reads in MiXCR, one entry per CDR3 protein. Here the sample spans about 190,000 distinct CDR3 sequences, under 30% being singletons. This sample's time point: patch test 3, about 24 weeks after DPC sensitization. Stated treatment: therapeutic diphenylcyclopropenone sensitization with weekly scalp DPC. The material sequenced was whole blood, taken in connection with sensitization to the hapten diphenylcyclopropenone (DPC). These receptors all come from a woman aged 35 to 49 with alopecia areata. Some clones in this sample may be carry-over from other donors' samples.

This clonotype has just a few counts. As DNA, the CDR3 is TGTGCCAGCAGTTCAAGACGATATGGCTACACCTTC. Residues: CASSSRRYGYTF. The chain links TRBV28 to TRBJ1-2; D unresolved. The CDR3 runs to 12 residues. V gave up 4 bases and J gave up 5 bases, with 8 bases separating them. The germline CDR1 and CDR2 sequences are MDHEN and SYDVKM.

This clonotype was found a few times. J is TRBJ1-1 and V is TRBV12-3 or TRBV12-4; possibly TRBD1 for D (5 bases). The CDR3 sequence is 13 residues long. The germline V and J ends were trimmed by 10 bases and 0 bases, with 12 bases remaining between them. CDR3 amino acids: CATVTVMNTEAFF. Here the CDR3 DNA reads TGTGCCACCGTGACAGTTATGAACACTGAAGCTTTCTTT.

This clonotype was seen more than once but under ten times. The rearrangement joins TRBV28 to TRBJ1-1; D might be TRBD1 (5 bases). Germline values: CDR1 MDHEN, CDR2 SYDVKM. V lost 4 bases and J 0 bases, leaving 12 bases between the germline ends. This CDR3 is 15 amino acids long. The CDR3 region has the DNA TGTGCCAGCAGTTCGGGACGGACCTTGAACACTGAAGCTTTCTTT. This translates into CASSSGRTLNTEAFF.

The table lists this clonotype with a few counts. This rearrangement joins TRBV11-2 to TRBJ2-7, with D unresolved. Germline values: CDR1 SGHAT, CDR2 FQNNGV. V dropped 7 bases and J dropped 5 bases, with 12 bases sitting between them. The CDR3 runs to 12 residues. CDR3 coding DNA: TGTGCCAGCACCCTGGCCGGCGACGAGCAGTACTTC. It translates to CASTLAGDEQYF.

The CDR3 is CASSQLRLAGPTDTQYF. The CDR3 DNA reads TGCGCCAGCAGCCAACTTAGACTAGCGGGACCGACAGATACGCAGTATTTT. The chain carries TRBV5-1 and TRBJ2-3; TRBD2 agrees at 11 bases. Germline V gene sequence: CDR1 SGHRS, CDR2 YFSETQ. After removal of 4 bases from V and 3 bases from J, the junction contained 10 bases not matched to a gene. The CDR3 covers 17 residues.

The CDR3 spells CSAADRNQPQHF. The CDR3 region has the DNA TGCAGTGCTGCGGACAGGAACCAGCCCCAGCATTTT. This chain joins TRBV20-1 and TRBJ1-5, with 7 bases lining up with TRBD1. J lost 7 bases, V lost 5 bases, and 5 bases had no gene match. Germline CDR1 is DFQATT and CDR2 is SNEGSKA (reference sequence). This CDR3 contains 12 residues.

This clonotype was observed a few times. The rearrangement uses TRBV29-1 and TRBJ2-3; the match to TRBD2 covers 15 bases. The germline V gene encodes CDR1 SQVTM and CDR2 ANQGSEA. The CDR3 is 16 residues long. V was pared by 3 bases and J by 2 bases, with 3 bases of the junction left unmatched. The CDR3 sequence is CSVEGLAGGATDTQYF. CDR3 in DNA: TGCAGCGTTGAGGGACTAGCGGGAGGCGCCACAGATACGCAGTATTTT.

There are a few counts of this clonotype. The chain is built from TRBV10-3 and TRBJ1-1; D is undetermined. This CDR3 comprises 15 residues. The germline V and J ends were trimmed by 1 base and 4 bases, with 13 bases remaining between them. CDR1 is ENHRY and CDR2 is SYGVKD in the germline V gene. In DNA, the CDR3 is TGTGCCATCAGTGAGTATGAGGTAGGAAGCACTGAAGCTTTCTTT. It encodes CAISEYEVGSTEAFF.

This chain links TRBV20-1 with TRBJ1-4; TRBD1 matches 8 bases. In germline, CDR1 is DFQATT, CDR2 SNEGSKA (reference sequence). Trimming cost V 3 bases and J 8 bases; bases outside gene matches: 5. The CDR3 contains 13 residues. The CDR3 DNA sequence: TGCAGTGCTAGGGGGACAGGTGGCGAAAAACTGTTTTTT. The encoded protein is CSARGTGGEKLFF.

This clonotype was found a few times. The J gene is TRBJ2-5, the V gene TRBV7-2; 10 bases match TRBD1. Losses at the gene ends were 0 bases for V and 5 bases for J; bases not matched to a gene: 3. The CDR3 length is 15 residues. Per germline, CDR1 SGHTA and CDR2 FQGNSA. The CDR3 bases are TGTGCCAGCAGCTTAGCATCGGGACAGGGGGAGACCCAGTACTTC. This gives the protein CASSLASGQGETQYF.

The gene calls are TRBV28 and TRBJ2-5, with D tentatively TRBD1 or TRBD2 (5 bases each). CDR3 length: 17 residues. Deletions cut 1 base from V and 1 base from J, with 16 bases between. Germline assignment: CDR1 MDHEN and CDR2 SYDVKM. The CDR3 sequence: CASSLLGAPGVQETQYF. Here the CDR3 DNA reads TGTGCCAGCAGTTTATTAGGGGCCCCCGGGGTCCAAGAGACCCAGTACTTC.

This chain connects TRBV7-2 to TRBJ2-1; TRBD2 is a possible D gene (7 bases). This CDR3 region has 11 residues. CDR1 and CDR2 (germline): SGHTA, FQGNSA. V was pared by 6 bases and J by 10 bases, with 10 bases between. The CDR3, as DNA: TGTGCCAGCAGGGGGGGGCTGGAGCAGTTCTTC. It codes for CASRGGLEQFF.

This clonotype occurred many times. The chain carries TRBV29-1 and TRBJ2-3, with D unclear. Between the trimmed V and J ends, which lost 4 bases and 5 bases, there was a span of 7 bases. The CDR3 length is 11 residues. CDR1 and CDR2 from the germline V gene are SQVTM and ANQGSEA. CDR3 sequence: CSVAPGDTQYF. Here the CDR3 DNA reads TGCAGCGTTGCTCCGGGAGATACGCAGTATTTT.

This clonotype has a handful of counts. The chain combines TRBV7-2 with TRBJ1-2, with 12 bases that match TRBD1. Looked up from germline, CDR1 is SGHTA and CDR2 is FQGNSA. Germline trimming cut 3 bases from V and 7 bases from J; bases unmatched to any gene: 6. The length of the CDR3 is 15 residues. For the CDR3, the DNA is TGTGCCAGCAGCTTCCCCGGGACAGGGGGCGGTGGCTACACCTTC. It specifies CASSFPGTGGGGYTF.

This clonotype turned up a few times. J is TRBJ2-2 and V is TRBV5-1; 9 nucleotides agree with TRBD1. The CDR3 is made up of 16 amino acids. Per the germline V gene, CDR1 is SGHRS and CDR2 is YFSETQ. The V gene end was trimmed by 5 bases and the J gene end by 4 bases; junction bases not matched to a gene: 9. The CDR3 DNA reads as TGCGCCAGCAGATGGGGACAGGGATACGGCACCGGGGAGCTGTTTTTT. Amino acid sequence: CASRWGQGYGTGELFF.

The sample holds many counts of this clonotype. The rearrangement links TRBV2 to TRBJ1-1; 11 bases line up with TRBD1. Trimming removed 10 bases from V and 4 bases from J; junction bases left unmatched: 5. This CDR3 is built from 13 residues. Germline V gives CDR1 SNHLY, CDR2 FYNNEI. The CDR3 region has the DNA TGTGCCACCACGGGACAGGGGGGCACTGAAGCTTTCTTT. Translated, it gives CATTGQGGTEAFF.

V gene TRBV14 combines with J gene TRBJ2-5; the D gene could be TRBD1 or TRBD2 (5 bases each). Germline lookup yields CDR1 SGHDN and CDR2 FVKESK. Deletions cut 0 bases from V and 5 bases from J, with 19 bases between. CDR3 length: 17 residues. This chain's CDR3 is CASSQEPAPWGRETQYF. CDR3 sequence (DNA): TGTGCCAGCAGCCAAGAACCGGCTCCCTGGGGACGGGAGACCCAGTACTTC.

This clonotype appeared a few times. The chain combines TRBV10-3 with TRBJ1-2; no firm D call. CDR1 and CDR2 (germline): ENHRY, SYGVKD. The CDR3 loop spans 13 amino acids. V gave up 3 bases and J gave up 2 bases, with 7 bases separating them. CDR3 sequence reads: CAISDGLNYGYTF. DNA of the CDR3: TGTGCCATCAGTGACGGGCTGAACTATGGCTACACCTTC.